A selection of T cell receptor beta chains follows, all from one sample in a study of cytomegalovirus exposure and HLA in healthy donors. The method was immunoSEQ multiplex PCR; TCRdb's version includes in-frame clones alone and lacks a portion of them. The sample yields roughly 150,000 clones, approximately 78% seen once. Sequenced input: PBMCs. These receptors originate from a woman younger than 35 in good health and CMV-seronegative. The CDR3 runs from the conserved cysteine through the conserved F or W. D genes are given only for firm matches. Some rows have no size entry. The others give once, few or many, or a class for an expanded clone.

v_call: TRBV10-3; d_call: TRBD1; j_call: TRBJ1-6; clone_size: .; cdr3_nt: TGTGCCATCATTCCGGGACAGGGGACCAATTCACCCCTCCACTTT; cdr3_aa: CAIIPGQGTNSPLHF
v_call: TRBV7-2; d_call: .; j_call: TRBJ2-5; clone_size: .; cdr3_nt: TGTGCCAGCAGCTTAGACGGGGAAGAGACCCAGTACTTC; cdr3_aa: CASSLDGEETQYF
v_call: TRBV9; d_call: TRBD1; j_call: TRBJ2-1; clone_size: .; cdr3_nt: TGTGCCAGCAGCGGACAGGGGGGGTCCTACAATGAGCAGTTCTTC; cdr3_aa: CASSGQGGSYNEQFF
v_call: TRBV7-8; d_call: .; j_call: TRBJ1-5; clone_size: .; cdr3_nt: TGTGCCAGCAGCCCCACCCGCACCTATAGCAATCAGCCCCAGCATTTT; cdr3_aa: CASSPTRTYSNQPQHF
v_call: TRBV10-1; d_call: TRBD2; j_call: TRBJ2-1; clone_size: .; cdr3_nt: TGCGCCAGCAGTGTAGCGGGAGGGCCGGGAAATGAGCAGTTCTTC; cdr3_aa: CASSVAGGPGNEQFF
v_call: TRBV7-9; d_call: TRBD1; j_call: TRBJ2-7; clone_size: .; cdr3_nt: TGTGCCAGCAGCCTCCGGGACAGAGAGCAGTACTTC; cdr3_aa: CASSLRDREQYF
v_call: TRBV5-6; d_call: TRBD2; j_call: TRBJ2-5; clone_size: .; cdr3_nt: TGTGCCAGCAGCTCGGCACTAGCGGAAGAGACCCAGTACTTC; cdr3_aa: CASSSALAEETQYF
v_call: TRBV15; d_call: .; j_call: TRBJ2-3; clone_size: .; cdr3_nt: TGTGCCACCAGCAGAGATAGAGAAGGGGCAGATACGCACTATTTT; cdr3_aa: CATSRDREGADTHYF
v_call: TRBV27; d_call: TRBD1; j_call: TRBJ2-7; clone_size: .; cdr3_nt: TGTGCCAGCAGTACCCAAGACAGGGTTTCTGTCTACGAGCAGTACTTC; cdr3_aa: CASSTQDRVSVYEQYF
v_call: TRBV2; d_call: .; j_call: TRBJ1-2; clone_size: .; cdr3_nt: TGTGCCAGCAGCATTGTCAGGGTCCATGGCTACACCTTC; cdr3_aa: CASSIVRVHGYTF
v_call: TRBV7-2; d_call: TRBD1; j_call: TRBJ2-7; clone_size: .; cdr3_nt: TGTGCCAGCAGCTTAGTCGGGACAGGATACTACGAGCAGTACTTC; cdr3_aa: CASSLVGTGYYEQYF
v_call: TRBV28; d_call: TRBD2; j_call: TRBJ2-1; clone_size: .; cdr3_nt: TGTGCCAGCAGTTCCCTCGTGGGGAACCTAGGGACTAGCGGGCGGACCCCGGGAGATGAGCAGTTCTTC; cdr3_aa: CASSSLVGNLGTSGRTPGDEQFF
v_call: TRBV6-5; d_call: TRBD1; j_call: TRBJ1-1; clone_size: .; cdr3_nt: TGTGCCAGCAGCCCGCTGGACAGGGTCAACACTGAAGCTTTCTTT; cdr3_aa: CASSPLDRVNTEAFF
v_call: TRBV27; d_call: TRBD1; j_call: TRBJ1-2; clone_size: .; cdr3_nt: TGTGCCAGCAGCCCCAGGACAGGGTTTGCCTATGGCTACACCTTC; cdr3_aa: CASSPRTGFAYGYTF
v_call: TRBV2; d_call: .; j_call: TRBJ1-2; clone_size: .; cdr3_nt: TGTGCCAGCAGTGAAAGGCAGGGCAACTATGGCTACACCTTC; cdr3_aa: CASSERQGNYGYTF
v_call: TRBV6-6; d_call: .; j_call: TRBJ1-2; clone_size: .; cdr3_nt: TGTGCCAGCAGTTACTTCCCTGCGGGGGCGGATGGCTACACCTTC; cdr3_aa: CASSYFPAGADGYTF
v_call: TRBV5-1; d_call: .; j_call: TRBJ1-1; clone_size: .; cdr3_nt: TGCGCCAGCAGCTTTACGGGAAGCACTGAAGCTTTCTTT; cdr3_aa: CASSFTGSTEAFF
v_call: TRBV7-9; d_call: .; j_call: TRBJ2-5; clone_size: once; cdr3_nt: TGTGCCAGCAGCTTCCGGGGAGCAGAGACCCAGTACTTC; cdr3_aa: CASSFRGAETQYF
v_call: TRBV5-1; d_call: .; j_call: TRBJ1-2; clone_size: .; cdr3_nt: TGCGCCAGCAGCTTGAAAGCACCAACAGGCGTCCGCTCTTACTATGGCTACACCTTC; cdr3_aa: CASSLKAPTGVRSYYGYTF
v_call: TRBV14; d_call: TRBD2; j_call: TRBJ2-1; clone_size: .; cdr3_nt: TGTGCCAGCAGCCGGACTAGCGGATACAATGAGCAGTTCTTC; cdr3_aa: CASSRTSGYNEQFF
v_call: TRBV11-2; d_call: .; j_call: TRBJ2-1; clone_size: .; cdr3_nt: TGTGCCAGCAGCTTTCTGGGCCTGCTCTCCTACAATGAGCAGTTCTTC; cdr3_aa: CASSFLGLLSYNEQFF
v_call: TRBV5-4; d_call: TRBD1; j_call: TRBJ1-2; clone_size: .; cdr3_nt: TGTGCCAGCAGCCCGATACAGGGGTGGGGCTATGGCTACACCTTC; cdr3_aa: CASSPIQGWGYGYTF
v_call: TRBV4-1; d_call: .; j_call: TRBJ2-1; clone_size: few; cdr3_nt: TGCGCCAGCAGCCATTACGCTAGCAGAGACTCCTACAATGAGCAGTTCTTC; cdr3_aa: CASSHYASRDSYNEQFF
v_call: TRBV11-1; d_call: .; j_call: TRBJ2-5; clone_size: .; cdr3_nt: TGTGCCAGCAGGGCAGAGGTAAACCAAGAGACCCAGTACTTC; cdr3_aa: CASRAEVNQETQYF
v_call: TRBV18; d_call: .; j_call: TRBJ1-5; clone_size: .; cdr3_nt: TGTGCCAGCTCACCACCCCCACGGGGAGGGATCAATCAGCCCCAGCATTTT; cdr3_aa: CASSPPPRGGINQPQHF
v_call: TRBV19; d_call: .; j_call: TRBJ1-6; clone_size: .; cdr3_nt: TGTGCCAGTAGTATGCAGGGGTCTAATTCACCCCTCCACTTT; cdr3_aa: CASSMQGSNSPLHF
v_call: TRBV7-9; d_call: .; j_call: TRBJ1-4; clone_size: .; cdr3_nt: TGTGCCAGCAGCTTGGCCGGCGGTGAAAAACTGTTTTTT; cdr3_aa: CASSLAGGEKLFF
v_call: TRBV28; d_call: TRBD1; j_call: TRBJ2-7; clone_size: .; cdr3_nt: TGTGCCAGCAGTTTATTCGTCAGGGGGCTGAGCGACGAGCAGTACTTC; cdr3_aa: CASSLFVRGLSDEQYF
v_call: TRBV7-2; d_call: TRBD2; j_call: TRBJ2-1; clone_size: .; cdr3_nt: TGTGCCAGCAGCCCGCAACCCGGGACTAGCGGGGGCTACAATGAGCAGTTCTTC; cdr3_aa: CASSPQPGTSGGYNEQFF
v_call: TRBV6-4; d_call: .; j_call: TRBJ2-1; clone_size: .; cdr3_nt: TGTGCCAGCAGCGACCAAGGGGGCTCCTACAATGAGCAGTTCTTC; cdr3_aa: CASSDQGGSYNEQFF
v_call: TRBV7-9; d_call: .; j_call: TRBJ2-3; clone_size: .; cdr3_nt: TGTGCCAGCAGCTTCGCAGCAGATACGCAGTATTTT; cdr3_aa: CASSFAADTQYF
v_call: TRBV5-4; d_call: .; j_call: TRBJ2-5; clone_size: many; cdr3_nt: TGTGCCAGCAGCTTGGTTGGGGCAGAAGAGACCCAGTACTTC; cdr3_aa: CASSLVGAEETQYF
v_call: TRBV5-1; d_call: TRBD2; j_call: TRBJ2-1; clone_size: .; cdr3_nt: TGCGCCAGCAGCCGTCTAGCGGATTACGAGCAGTTCTTC; cdr3_aa: CASSRLADYEQFF
v_call: TRBV19; d_call: .; j_call: TRBJ2-7; clone_size: .; cdr3_nt: TGTGCCAGTACCACGAATCGGGGATTCGAGCAGTACTTC; cdr3_aa: CASTTNRGFEQYF
v_call: TRBV7-3; d_call: TRBD2; j_call: TRBJ2-7; clone_size: .; cdr3_nt: TGTGCCAGCAGCTTGGGACTAGCGGCAACCTACGAGCAGTACTTC; cdr3_aa: CASSLGLAATYEQYF
v_call: TRBV28; d_call: .; j_call: TRBJ1-1; clone_size: .; cdr3_nt: TGTGCCAGCAGTCCGGGGGGCCCGGCCACTGAAGCTTTCTTT; cdr3_aa: CASSPGGPATEAFF
v_call: TRBV19; d_call: TRBD1; j_call: TRBJ2-7; clone_size: .; cdr3_nt: TGTGCCAGTAGGGGACAGGGGGTTCCCTACGAGCAGTACTTC; cdr3_aa: CASRGQGVPYEQYF
v_call: TRBV10-3; d_call: TRBD1; j_call: TRBJ1-1; clone_size: .; cdr3_nt: TGTGCCACCAAACCGGGACAGGGGACGTACAACACTGAAGCTTTCTTT; cdr3_aa: CATKPGQGTYNTEAFF
v_call: TRBV5-6; d_call: .; j_call: TRBJ1-1; clone_size: few; cdr3_nt: TGTGCCAGCAGCTTGCGTGACATGAACACTGAAGCTTTCTTT; cdr3_aa: CASSLRDMNTEAFF
v_call: TRBV11-2; d_call: .; j_call: TRBJ1-1; clone_size: .; cdr3_nt: TGTGCCAGCAGCTTAGATCTAGACACTGAAGCTTTCTTT; cdr3_aa: CASSLDLDTEAFF
v_call: TRBV6-1; d_call: TRBD2; j_call: TRBJ2-1; clone_size: .; cdr3_nt: TGTGCCAGCAAGTCAGGGACTAGCGGGGAGGTTGGGCAGTTCTTC; cdr3_aa: CASKSGTSGEVGQFF
v_call: TRBV11-2; d_call: TRBD2; j_call: TRBJ2-3; clone_size: .; cdr3_nt: TGTGCCAGCAGCTTAGGACTAGCGGGAGCAGATACGCAGTATTTT; cdr3_aa: CASSLGLAGADTQYF
v_call: TRBV28; d_call: .; j_call: TRBJ1-1; clone_size: .; cdr3_nt: TGTGCCAGCAATAGGGTAGCAGGGCACACTGAAGCTTTCTTT; cdr3_aa: CASNRVAGHTEAFF
v_call: TRBV9; d_call: .; j_call: TRBJ1-5; clone_size: .; cdr3_nt: TGTGCCAGCAGCGGAACACAGGGCGGGCCCCAGCATTTT; cdr3_aa: CASSGTQGGPQHF
v_call: TRBV29-1; d_call: TRBD1; j_call: TRBJ1-5; clone_size: .; cdr3_nt: TGCAGCGTTGGAGGACAGGGGGGTCAGCCCCAGCATTTT; cdr3_aa: CSVGGQGGQPQHF
v_call: TRBV9; d_call: TRBD2; j_call: TRBJ2-7; clone_size: few; cdr3_nt: TGTGCCAGCAGCGTAGCCGTGGGAGGGCCCTACGAGCAGTACTTC; cdr3_aa: CASSVAVGGPYEQYF
v_call: TRBV27; d_call: TRBD1; j_call: TRBJ2-3; clone_size: .; cdr3_nt: TGTGCCAGCAGACCGGACAGGGGGCAGGTGAATACGCAGTATTTT; cdr3_aa: CASRPDRGQVNTQYF
v_call: TRBV18; d_call: .; j_call: TRBJ2-4; clone_size: .; cdr3_nt: TGTGCCAGCTCACCAGAGCCCGCCAAAAACATTCAGTACTTC; cdr3_aa: CASSPEPAKNIQYF
v_call: TRBV5-6; d_call: .; j_call: TRBJ1-5; clone_size: .; cdr3_nt: TGTGCCAGCAGCTTAAGGGGTGGGTATCAGCCCCAGCATTTT; cdr3_aa: CASSLRGGYQPQHF
v_call: TRBV19; d_call: .; j_call: TRBJ2-6; clone_size: few; cdr3_nt: TGTGCCAGTAGTATCATGGGGCAGAGGGCCAACGTCCTGACTTTC; cdr3_aa: CASSIMGQRANVLTF
v_call: TRBV10-2; d_call: TRBD1; j_call: TRBJ2-7; clone_size: .; cdr3_nt: TGCGCCAGCAGACCGGGGACAGGGGTGGACGAGCAGTACTTC; cdr3_aa: CASRPGTGVDEQYF
v_call: TRBV7-9; d_call: .; j_call: TRBJ2-7; clone_size: .; cdr3_nt: TGTGCCAGCAGCTTAGGGGTAGGGGTAACCCCCTCCTACGAGCAGTACTTC; cdr3_aa: CASSLGVGVTPSYEQYF
v_call: TRBV7-6; d_call: .; j_call: TRBJ1-6; clone_size: once; cdr3_nt: TGTGCCAGCAGCTCCAGGGATTCACCCCTCCACTTT; cdr3_aa: CASSSRDSPLHF
v_call: TRBV19; d_call: .; j_call: TRBJ1-5; clone_size: .; cdr3_nt: TGTGCCAGTAAGCGAGGTTTGGATAGCAATCAGCCCCAGCATTTT; cdr3_aa: CASKRGLDSNQPQHF
v_call: TRBV6-5; d_call: .; j_call: TRBJ1-1; clone_size: .; cdr3_nt: TGTGCCAGCAGTTACGGCGTTGGGGCAGGTACTGAAGCTTTCTTT; cdr3_aa: CASSYGVGAGTEAFF
v_call: TRBV6-5; d_call: .; j_call: TRBJ1-3; clone_size: .; cdr3_nt: TGTGCCAGCAGACCAATGTCGAGCTCTGGAAACACCATATATTTT; cdr3_aa: CASRPMSSSGNTIYF
v_call: TRBV25-1; d_call: .; j_call: TRBJ2-7; clone_size: .; cdr3_nt: TGTGCCAGCACGCCTTCCACAGGGTTATCCTACGAGCAGTACTTC; cdr3_aa: CASTPSTGLSYEQYF